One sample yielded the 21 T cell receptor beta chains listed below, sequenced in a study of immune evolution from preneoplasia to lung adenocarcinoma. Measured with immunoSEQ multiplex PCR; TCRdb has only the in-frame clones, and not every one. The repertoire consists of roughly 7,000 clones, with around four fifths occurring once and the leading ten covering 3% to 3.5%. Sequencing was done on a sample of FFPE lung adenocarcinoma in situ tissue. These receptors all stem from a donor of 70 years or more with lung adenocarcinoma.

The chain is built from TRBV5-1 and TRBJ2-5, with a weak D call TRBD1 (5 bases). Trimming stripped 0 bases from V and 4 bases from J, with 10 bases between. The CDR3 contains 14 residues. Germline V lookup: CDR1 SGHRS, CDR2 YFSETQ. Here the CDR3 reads CASSLAQALETQYF. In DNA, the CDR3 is TGCGCCAGCAGCTTGGCACAGGCTCTAGAGACCCAGTACTTC.

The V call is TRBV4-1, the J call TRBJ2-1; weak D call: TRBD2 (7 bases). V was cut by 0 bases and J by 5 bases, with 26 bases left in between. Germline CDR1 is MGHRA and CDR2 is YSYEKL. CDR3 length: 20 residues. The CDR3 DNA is TGCGCCAGCAGCCAAGAGGAGAGGGGGGGGAGTAGCGGGCCGAACAATGAGCAGTTCTTC. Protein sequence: CASSQEERGGSSGPNNEQFF.

The CDR3 protein is CASSLDLAAQHF. As DNA, the CDR3 is TGTGCCAGCAGCTTAGATTTAGCCGCCCAGCATTTT. The J gene is TRBJ1-5, the V gene TRBV7-8; no firm D call. The V end lost 1 base, the J end lost 11 bases, and 9 bases lay between the germline ends. This CDR3 comprises 12 residues. CDR1 SGHVS and CDR2 FQNEAQ come from the germline V gene.

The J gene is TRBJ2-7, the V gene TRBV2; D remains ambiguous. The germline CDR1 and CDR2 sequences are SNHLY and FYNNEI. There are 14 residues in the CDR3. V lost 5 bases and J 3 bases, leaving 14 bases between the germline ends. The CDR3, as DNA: TGTGCCAGCAGTCCCCGTTTGGGAAACTACGAGCAGTACTTC. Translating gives CASSPRLGNYEQYF.

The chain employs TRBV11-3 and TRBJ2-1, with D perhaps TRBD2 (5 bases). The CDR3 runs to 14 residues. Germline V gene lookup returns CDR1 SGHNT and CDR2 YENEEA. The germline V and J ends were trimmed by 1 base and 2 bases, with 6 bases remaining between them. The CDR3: CASSLGGPYNEQFF. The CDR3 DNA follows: TGTGCCAGCAGCTTAGGAGGGCCCTACAATGAGCAGTTCTTC.

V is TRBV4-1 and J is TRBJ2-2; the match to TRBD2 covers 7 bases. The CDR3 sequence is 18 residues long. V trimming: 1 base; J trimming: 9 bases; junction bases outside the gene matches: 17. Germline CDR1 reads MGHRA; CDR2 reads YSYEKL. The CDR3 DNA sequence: TGCGCCAGCAGCCAAGGGAGTGTCCGGGACTACATACCCAGGGAGCTGTTTTTT. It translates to CASSQGSVRDYIPRELFF.

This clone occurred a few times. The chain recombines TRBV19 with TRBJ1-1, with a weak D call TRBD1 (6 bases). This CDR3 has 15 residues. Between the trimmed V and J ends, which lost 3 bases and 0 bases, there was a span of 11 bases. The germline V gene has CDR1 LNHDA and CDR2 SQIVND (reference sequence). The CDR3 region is CASSIGGPLNTEAFF. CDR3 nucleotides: TGTGCCAGTAGTATCGGGGGGCCTCTGAACACTGAAGCTTTCTTT.

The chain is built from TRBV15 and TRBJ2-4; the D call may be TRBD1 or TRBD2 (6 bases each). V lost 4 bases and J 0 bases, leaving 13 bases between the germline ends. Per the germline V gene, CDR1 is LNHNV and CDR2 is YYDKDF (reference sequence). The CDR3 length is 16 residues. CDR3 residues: CATSNGGLLAKNIQYF. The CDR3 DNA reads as TGTGCCACCAGCAATGGGGGGCTACTAGCCAAAAACATTCAGTACTTC.

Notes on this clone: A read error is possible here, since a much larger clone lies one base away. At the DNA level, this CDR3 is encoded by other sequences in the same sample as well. The CDR3 bases are TGCGCCAGCAGCTCCAGACTAGCCGAAACTTACGAGCAGTACTTC. Translation gives CASSSRLAETYEQYF. The genes are TRBV4-1 and TRBJ2-7, with 7 bases fitting TRBD2. The V gene's germline CDR1 is MGHRA and CDR2 YSYEKL. The CDR3 sequence is 15 residues long. V was pared by 5 bases and J by 4 bases, with 11 bases of the junction left unmatched.

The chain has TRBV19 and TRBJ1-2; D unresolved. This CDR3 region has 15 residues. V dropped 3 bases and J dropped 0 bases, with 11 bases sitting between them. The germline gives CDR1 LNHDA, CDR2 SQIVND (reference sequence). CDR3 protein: CASSIRGRTNYGYTF. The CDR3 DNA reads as TGTGCCAGTAGTATCCGCGGAAGGACTAACTATGGCTACACCTTC. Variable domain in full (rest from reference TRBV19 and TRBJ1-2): DGGITQSPKYLFRKEGQNVTLSCEQNLNHDAMYWYRQDPGQGLRLIYYSQIVNDFQKGDIAEGYSVSREKKESFPLTVTSAQKNPTAFYLCASSIRGRTNYGYTFGSGTRLTVV.

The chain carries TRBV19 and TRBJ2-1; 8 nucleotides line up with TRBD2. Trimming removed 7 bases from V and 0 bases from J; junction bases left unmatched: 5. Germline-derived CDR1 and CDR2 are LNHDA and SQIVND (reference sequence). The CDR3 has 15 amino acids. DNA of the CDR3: TGTGCCAGTATACGTGCGGGGGGCTCCTACAATGAGCAGTTCTTC. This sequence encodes CASIRAGGSYNEQFF.

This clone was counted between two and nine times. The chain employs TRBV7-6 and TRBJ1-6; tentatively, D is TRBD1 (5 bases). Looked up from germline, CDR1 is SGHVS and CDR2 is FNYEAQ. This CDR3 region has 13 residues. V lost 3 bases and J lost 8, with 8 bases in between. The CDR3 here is CASSLGVHSPLHF. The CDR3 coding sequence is TGTGCCAGCAGCTTGGGGGTCCATTCACCCCTCCACTTT.

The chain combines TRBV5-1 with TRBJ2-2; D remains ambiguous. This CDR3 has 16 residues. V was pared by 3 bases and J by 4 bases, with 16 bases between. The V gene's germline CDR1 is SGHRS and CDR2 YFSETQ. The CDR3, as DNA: TGCGCCAGCAGCTCAAACGTACGTAGGACCACCGGGGAGCTGTTTTTT. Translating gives CASSSNVRRTTGELFF.

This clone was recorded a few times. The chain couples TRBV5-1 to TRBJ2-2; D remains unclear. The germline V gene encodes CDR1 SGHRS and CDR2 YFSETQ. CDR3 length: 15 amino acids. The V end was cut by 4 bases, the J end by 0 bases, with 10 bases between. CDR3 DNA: TGCGCCAGCAGCCCCGCGCTGGCGAACACCGGGGAGCTGTTTTTT. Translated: CASSPALANTGELFF.

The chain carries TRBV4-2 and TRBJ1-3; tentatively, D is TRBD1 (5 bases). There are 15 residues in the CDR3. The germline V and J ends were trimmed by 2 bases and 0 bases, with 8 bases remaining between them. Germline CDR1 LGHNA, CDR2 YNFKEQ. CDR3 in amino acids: CASSQQGPSGNTIYF. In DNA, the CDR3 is TGTGCCAGCAGCCAACAGGGACCCTCTGGAAACACCATATATTTT.

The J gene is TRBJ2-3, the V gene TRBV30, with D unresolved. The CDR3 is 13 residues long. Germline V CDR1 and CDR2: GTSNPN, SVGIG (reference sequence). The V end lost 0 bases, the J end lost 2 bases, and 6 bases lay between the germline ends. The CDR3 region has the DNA TGTGCCTGGAGTGTACGTGACACAGATACGCAGTATTTT. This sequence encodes CAWSVRDTDTQYF.

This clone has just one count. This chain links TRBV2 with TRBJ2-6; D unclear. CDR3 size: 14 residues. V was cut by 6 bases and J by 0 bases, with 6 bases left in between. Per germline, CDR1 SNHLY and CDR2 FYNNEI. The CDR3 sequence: CASRQSSGANVLTF. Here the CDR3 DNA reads TGTGCCAGCAGGCAAAGCTCTGGGGCCAACGTCCTGACTTTC.

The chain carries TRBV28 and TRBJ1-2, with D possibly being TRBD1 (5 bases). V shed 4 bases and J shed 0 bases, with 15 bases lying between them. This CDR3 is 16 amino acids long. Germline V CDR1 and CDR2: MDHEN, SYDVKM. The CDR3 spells CASSSSGTGSNYGYTF. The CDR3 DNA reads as TGTGCCAGCAGTTCCTCCGGGACGGGGTCTAACTATGGCTACACCTTC.

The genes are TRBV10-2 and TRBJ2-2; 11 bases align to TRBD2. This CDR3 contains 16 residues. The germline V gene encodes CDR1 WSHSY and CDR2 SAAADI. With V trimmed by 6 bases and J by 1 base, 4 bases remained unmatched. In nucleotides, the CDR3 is TGCGCCAGCAGAGAGGGACTAGCGGAGAACACCGGGGAGCTGTTTTTT. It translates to CASREGLAENTGELFF.

The CDR3 is CASRAPGQSLYEQYF. The CDR3 bases are TGTGCCAGCAGAGCTCCGGGACAGAGTCTATACGAGCAGTACTTC. The chain combines TRBV2 with TRBJ2-7; 7 bases map to TRBD1. Germline trimming cut 6 bases from V and 4 bases from J; bases unmatched to any gene: 12. Germline loops: CDR1 SNHLY, CDR2 FYNNEI. This CDR3 comprises 15 residues.

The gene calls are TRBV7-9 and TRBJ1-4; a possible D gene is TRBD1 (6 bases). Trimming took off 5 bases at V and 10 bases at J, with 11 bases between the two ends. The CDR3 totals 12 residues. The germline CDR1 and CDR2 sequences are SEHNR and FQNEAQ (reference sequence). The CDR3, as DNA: TGTGCCAGCAGCCGGGGGCAGGGAAAACTGTTTTTT. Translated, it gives CASSRGQGKLFF.